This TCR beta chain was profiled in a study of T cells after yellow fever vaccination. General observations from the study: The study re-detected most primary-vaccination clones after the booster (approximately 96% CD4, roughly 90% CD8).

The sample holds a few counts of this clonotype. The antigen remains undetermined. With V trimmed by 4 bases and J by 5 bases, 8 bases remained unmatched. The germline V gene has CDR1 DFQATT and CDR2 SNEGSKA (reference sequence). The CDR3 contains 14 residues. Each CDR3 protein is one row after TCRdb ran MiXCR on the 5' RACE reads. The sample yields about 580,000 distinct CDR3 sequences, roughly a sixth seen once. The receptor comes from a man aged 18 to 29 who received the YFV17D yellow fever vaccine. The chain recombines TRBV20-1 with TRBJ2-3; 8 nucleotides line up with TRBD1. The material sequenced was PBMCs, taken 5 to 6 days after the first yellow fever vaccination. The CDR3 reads CSANKGQVRDTQYF. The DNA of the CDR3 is TGCAGTGCTAACAAGGGACAGGTTCGAGATACGCAGTATTTT.